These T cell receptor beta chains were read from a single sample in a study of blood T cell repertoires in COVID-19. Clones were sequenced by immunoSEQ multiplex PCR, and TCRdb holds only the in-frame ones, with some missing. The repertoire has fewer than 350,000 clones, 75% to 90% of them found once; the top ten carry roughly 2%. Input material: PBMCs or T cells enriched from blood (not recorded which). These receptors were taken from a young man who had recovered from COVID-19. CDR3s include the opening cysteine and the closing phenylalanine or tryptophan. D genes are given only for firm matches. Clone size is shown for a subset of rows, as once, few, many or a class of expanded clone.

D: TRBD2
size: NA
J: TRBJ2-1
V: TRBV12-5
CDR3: CASGLRTSGGSYNEQFF
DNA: TGTGCTAGTGGTCTAAGGACTAGCGGGGGGTCCTACAATGAGCAGTTCTTC

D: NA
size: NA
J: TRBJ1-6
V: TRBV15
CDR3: CATSREQGIRSPLHF
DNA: TGTGCCACCAGCAGAGAACAGGGAATTCGATCACCCCTCCACTTT

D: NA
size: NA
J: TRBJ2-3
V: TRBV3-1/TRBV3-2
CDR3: CASSITQGGDTQYF
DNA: TGTGCCAGCAGCATAACTCAGGGTGGAGATACGCAGTATTTT

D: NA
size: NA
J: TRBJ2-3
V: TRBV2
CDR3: CASSERGSFYSTDTQYF
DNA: TGTGCCAGCAGTGAAAGGGGCAGTTTTTATAGCACAGATACGCAGTATTTT

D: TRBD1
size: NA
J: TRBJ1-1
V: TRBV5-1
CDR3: CASSLEGTGGFTEAFF
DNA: TGCGCCAGCAGCTTGGAAGGGACAGGGGGTTTCACTGAAGCTTTCTTT

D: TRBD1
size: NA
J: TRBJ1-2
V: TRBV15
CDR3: CATSRDYEDRDGYTF
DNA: TGTGCCACCAGCAGAGATTATGAGGACAGGGATGGCTACACCTTC

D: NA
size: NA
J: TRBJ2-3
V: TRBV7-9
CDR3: CASSLAFSGTDTQYF
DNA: TGTGCCAGCAGCTTAGCGTTTTCAGGCACAGATACGCAGTATTTT

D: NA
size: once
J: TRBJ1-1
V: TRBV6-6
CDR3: CASSLQVGGRRTEAFF
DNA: TGTGCCAGCAGTTTACAAGTCGGGGGGCGGAGAACTGAAGCTTTCTTT

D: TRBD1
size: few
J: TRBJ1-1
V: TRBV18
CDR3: CASSPGQAAEAFF
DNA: TGTGCCAGCTCACCGGGACAGGCCGCTGAAGCTTTCTTT

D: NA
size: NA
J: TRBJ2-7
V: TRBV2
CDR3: CASSEGPEGQYF
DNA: TGTGCCAGCAGTGAGGGGCCTGAAGGGCAGTACTTC

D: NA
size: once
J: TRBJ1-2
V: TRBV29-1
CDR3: CSVAGFNYGYTF
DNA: TGCAGCGTTGCAGGGTTTAACTATGGCTACACCTTC

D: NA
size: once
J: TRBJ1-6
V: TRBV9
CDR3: CASSEKIQDTNSPLHF
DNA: TGTGCCAGCAGCGAGAAAATACAGGATACTAATTCACCCCTCCACTTT

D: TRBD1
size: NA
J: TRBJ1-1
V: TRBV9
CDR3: CASSARDRSTEAFF
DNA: TGTGCCAGCAGCGCCCGGGACAGGAGCACTGAAGCTTTCTTT